A single sample is the source of the 2 T cell receptor beta chains below, sequenced in a study of shared clonotypes between healthy human individuals (TCRdb year 2020). Library creation used the immunoSEQ multiplex PCR assay. Not all clones reach the TCRdb copy of this immuneACCESS table, which keeps in-frame sequences only. Checked studies attribute under half of the gap to unresolved V genes and leave the rest unexplained. The sample records about 2.3 million clones, 85% to 95% of which are singletons. The top ten hold 0.39% of the sample. Specimen: naive CD4+ T cells from PBMCs. The cell subset or site label, as the study defines it: CD45RA+ positively selected. The receptors stem from a young man in good health. Some clones in this sample may be carry-over from other donors' samples.

This sequence joins TRBV28 and TRBJ1-5; a weak D match, TRBD1 (6 bases). Germline V lookup: CDR1 MDHEN, CDR2 SYDVKM. Trimming stripped 6 bases from V and 7 bases from J, with 10 bases between. The CDR3 runs to 12 residues. Here the CDR3 reads CASRQGYQPQHF. CDR3 DNA: TGTGCCAGCAGACAGGGATACCAGCCCCAGCATTTT.

The chain is built from TRBV2 and TRBJ2-2; D gene uncertain. The CDR3 loop spans 14 amino acids. Trimming left V 2 bases short and J 8 bases short, with 12 bases between. Per germline, CDR1 SNHLY and CDR2 FYNNEI. In nucleotides, the CDR3 is TGTGCCAGCAGTGAACGGGTCTTGGAGGGGGAGCTGTTTTTT. Translated, it gives CASSERVLEGELFF.